This T cell receptor (beta chain) was documented in a study of T-cell memory formation after mild COVID-19. Findings and caveats of the study: Some clones that responded were present in memory (sampled pre-infection), which suggests cross-reactive memory joined. Clones which contracted sat mainly in CM and EM if CD4+, and in EMRA if CD8+.

Germline values: CDR1 KGHDR, CDR2 SFDVKD. CDR3 length: 12 residues. Turning to this clonotype: Its antigen is undetermined. The junction shows a germline mismatch at one end, possibly a read error.

TCRdb recomputed calls from the 5' RACE reads with MiXCR, one row per CDR3 protein. This sample has hundreds of thousands of distinct CDR3 sequences, with over 15% found just once. Sequencing was carried out using PBMCs or a T cell subset sorted from them (not recorded which). The genes are TRBV24-1 and TRBJ2-5; D not certain. This clonotype originated in a man between 18 and 35 years old who had mild COVID-19 (a few samples of this study predate the infection). Cell type and time point are not known. CDR3 loop: CATSDPGETQYF. Here the CDR3 DNA reads TGTGCCACCAGTGATCCCGGAGAGACACAGTACTTC.